The 24 T cell receptor beta chains listed next were all sequenced from one sample in a study of high-grade serous ovarian cancer treatment subgroups. This table comes from immunoSEQ multiplex PCR, and its TCRdb copy is limited to in-frame clones, with some not included. The data hold 5,000 or so clones, with under 80% observed a single time. Tumor samples were taken before definitive surgery or chemotherapy. The sequencing sample was made of tumor tissue. The origin of the receptors is a human donor with high-grade serous ovarian cancer.

J is TRBJ1-2 and V is TRBV18, with TRBD1 identical over 9 bases. Germline CDR1 and CDR2: KGHSH and LQKENI. J lost 5 bases, V lost 3 bases, and 4 bases had no gene match. The CDR3 contains 14 residues. CDR3 bases: TGTGCCAGCTCACCCGGGACAGGGCTGTATGGCTACACCTTC. Protein sequence: CASSPGTGLYGYTF.

The rearrangement joins TRBV18 to TRBJ1-1; 9 positions match TRBD1. Germline V gives CDR1 KGHSH, CDR2 LQKENI. The CDR3 length is 16 residues. V dropped 4 bases and J dropped 0; count of bases not matched to a gene: 6. In nucleotides, the CDR3 is TGTGCCAGCTCACTACAGGGGGCTGGGGTGAACACTGAAGCTTTCTTT. This translates into CASSLQGAGVNTEAFF.

V and J are TRBV7-6 and TRBJ2-1; D remains ambiguous. V was shortened by 0 bases and J by 2 bases, with 5 bases between the two germline ends. This CDR3 region has 14 residues. Germline V CDR1 and CDR2: SGHVS, FNYEAQ. In DNA form, the CDR3 reads TGTGCCAGCAGCTTAGCCGGTCCCTACAATGAGCAGTTCTTC. Encoded protein: CASSLAGPYNEQFF.

The chain carries TRBV11-1 and TRBJ2-5, with TRBD1 as a possible D gene (5 bases). The germline gives CDR1 SGHAT, CDR2 FQDESV (reference sequence). The ends were cut back, 6 bases at V and 2 bases at J, with 13 bases in the middle. The CDR3 runs 14 residues. Here the CDR3 reads CASRQDEAQETQYF. The DNA of the CDR3 is TGTGCCAGCAGACAGGACGAGGCTCAAGAGACCCAGTACTTC.

In this sample, this clone turned up a few times. The chain combines TRBV6-4 with TRBJ2-2, with 9 bases lining up with TRBD2. Germline CDR1 MRHNA, CDR2 SNTAGT. The CDR3 spans 14 residues. The junction had 2 bases not matched to a gene; V was cut back by 6 bases and J by 3 bases. The CDR3 DNA follows: TGTGCCAGCAGCGTAGCGGGAGACACCGGGGAGCTGTTTTTT. Its translation is CASSVAGDTGELFF.

The chain couples TRBV5-1 to TRBJ2-2; 8 bases are shared with TRBD2. This CDR3 spans 15 amino acids. In germline, CDR1 is SGHRS, CDR2 YFSETQ. The V and J ends lost 4 bases and 6 bases, in that order; junction bases with no gene match: 8. CDR3 coding DNA: TGCGCCAGCAGCATTAGTAGCGGGATCTCCGGGGAGCTGTTTTTT. Residues: CASSISSGISGELFF.

The chain employs TRBV5-1 and TRBJ2-7, with D perhaps given as TRBD1 or TRBD2 (5 bases each). CDR3 size: 15 residues. V was pared by 2 bases and J by 6 bases, with 18 bases between. Per the germline V gene, CDR1 is SGHRS and CDR2 is YFSETQ. CDR3 region: CASSLNPGTSTEQYF. The DNA for the CDR3 is TGCGCCAGCAGCTTAAATCCCGGGACCTCTACCGAGCAGTACTTC. The full variable domain, its missing parts supplied by reference TRBV5-1 and TRBJ2-7, is KAGVTQTPRYLIKTRGQQVTLSCSPISGHRSVSWYQQTPGQGLQFLFEYFSETQRNKGNFPGRFSGRQFSNSRSEMNVSTLELGDSALYLCASSLNPGTSTEQYFGPGTRLTVT.

The V gene is TRBV11-2, the J gene TRBJ1-1; D unresolved. From germline, CDR1 is SGHAT and CDR2 FQNNGV. The CDR3 extends over 16 amino acids. With 5 bases removed from V and 4 bases from J, the gap between germline ends came to 20 bases. In DNA, the CDR3 is TGTGCCAGCAGCCTCCGCCCCCCTCAAACCGGCACTGAAGCTTTCTTT. As protein: CASSLRPPQTGTEAFF.

CDR3 coding DNA: TGTGCCAGCACACTAGCGGGAGTCTACAATGAGCAGTTCTTC. Translating it yields CASTLAGVYNEQFF. The J gene is TRBJ2-1, the V gene TRBV6-5, with 11 bases aligning to TRBD2. This CDR3 has 14 residues. Germline-derived CDR1 and CDR2 are MNHEY and SVGAGI. V dropped 7 bases and J dropped 3; count of bases not matched to a gene: 2.

The CDR3 DNA sequence: TGTGCCAGCAGCTTGGCGACGCGTCGAGAAACAGATACGCAGTATTTT. Its translation: CASSLATRRETDTQYF. The chain links TRBV5-4 to TRBJ2-3; D unclear. The CDR3 runs 16 residues. V was cut by 0 bases and J by 3 bases, with 14 bases left in between. The germline V gene has CDR1 SGHNT and CDR2 YYREEE (reference sequence).

The chain links TRBV7-2 to TRBJ1-5; 8 bases map to TRBD1. With V trimmed by 2 bases and J by 5 bases, 8 bases remained unmatched. Germline lookup yields CDR1 SGHTA and CDR2 FQGNSA. The CDR3 covers 16 residues. The CDR3 nucleotides are TGTGCCAGCAGCTTACTGCCAGGGGGCGCGGATCAGCCCCAGCATTTT. Translation gives CASSLLPGGADQPQHF.

This clone turned up a few times. The chain carries TRBV28 and TRBJ2-1; D is undetermined. Trimming cost V 3 bases and J 5 bases, with 14 bases left between them. The germline V gene has CDR1 MDHEN and CDR2 SYDVKM. The length of the CDR3 is 15 residues. CDR3 sequence: CASSFKATAHNEQFF. In nucleotides, the CDR3 is TGTGCCAGCAGTTTTAAGGCTACTGCTCACAATGAGCAGTTCTTC. Filled out from reference TRBV28 and TRBJ2-1, the complete variable domain reads DVKVTQSSRYLVKRTGEKVFLECVQDMDHENMFWYRQDPGLGLRLIYFSYDVKMKEKGDIPEGYSVSREKKERFSLILESASTNQTSMYLCASSFKATAHNEQFFGPGTRLTVL.

The chain uses TRBV28 and TRBJ2-5, with 9 bases that match TRBD2. The CDR3 totals 15 residues. J lost 1 base, V lost 4 bases, and 4 bases had no gene match. CDR1 is MDHEN, CDR2 SYDVKM, per germline. The CDR3 region has the DNA TGTGCCAGCAGTTCCAGACTAGCGGCCCAAGAGACCCAGTACTTC. This codes for CASSSRLAAQETQYF.

The chain combines TRBV7-9 with TRBJ2-7, with D uncertain. The CDR3 has 13 residues. Trimming stripped 5 bases from V and 2 bases from J, with 10 bases between. Looked up from germline, CDR1 is SEHNR and CDR2 is FQNEAQ (reference sequence). The CDR3 DNA reads TGTGCCAGCAGCCCTACACGCGCCTACGAGCAGTACTTC. Translated, it gives CASSPTRAYEQYF.

This chain links TRBV7-2 with TRBJ1-4, with unresolved D. The V and J ends lost 4 bases and 10 bases respectively, with 13 bases between them. This CDR3 spans 13 amino acids. Germline assignment: CDR1 SGHTA and CDR2 FQGNSA. For the CDR3, the DNA is TGTGCCAGCAGCTCCCAACAGACAACAAAACTGTTTTTT. This codes for CASSSQQTTKLFF.

The J gene is TRBJ2-1, the V gene TRBV6-1; D might be TRBD2 (5 bases). The CDR3 sequence is 11 residues long. The V and J ends lost 5 bases and 9 bases respectively, with 8 bases between them. Germline CDR1 reads MNHNS; CDR2 reads SASEGT. The CDR3 loop reads CASSRAAEQFF. The DNA of the CDR3 is TGTGCCAGCAGTCGAGCGGCTGAGCAGTTCTTC.

The chain combines TRBV7-2 with TRBJ1-1, with no clear D. Deletions cut 1 base from V and 6 bases from J, with 9 bases between. This CDR3 region has 13 residues. CDR1 is SGHTA and CDR2 is FQGNSA in the germline V gene. The CDR3 nucleotides are TGTGCCAGCAGCTTAGGTAGGGATTCTGAAGCTTTCTTT. It codes for CASSLGRDSEAFF.

V is TRBV4-1 and J is TRBJ1-5; D is unresolved. In germline, CDR1 is MGHRA, CDR2 YSYEKL. The CDR3 sequence is 15 residues long. Trimming took 2 bases from V and 3 from J, leaving 11 bases between them. The CDR3 DNA reads as TGCGCCAGCAGCCAATTTGCAGGAAACAATCAGCCCCAGCATTTT. Encoded protein: CASSQFAGNNQPQHF.

The rearrangement uses TRBV2 and TRBJ1-5, with 11 bases that match TRBD1. The germline V gene encodes CDR1 SNHLY and CDR2 FYNNEI. Germline trimming cut 6 bases from V and 6 bases from J; bases unmatched to any gene: 7. The CDR3 has 15 amino acids. DNA of the CDR3: TGTGCCAGCAGCCCGGGACAGGGGGGGGTTCAGCCCCAGCATTTT. Protein: CASSPGQGGVQPQHF.

The CDR3, as DNA: TGTGCCAGCACCCCGGCTCGTATTAACAATGAGCAGTTCTTC. Protein product: CASTPARINNEQFF. The V gene is TRBV6-6, the J gene TRBJ2-1; D uncertain. Trimming stripped 7 bases from V and 5 bases from J, with 15 bases between. CDR3 length: 14 amino acids. CDR1 is MNHNY, CDR2 SVGAGI, per germline (reference sequence).

This clone was observed a few times. The chain links TRBV7-9 to TRBJ2-7; 8 bases agree with TRBD1. Germline CDR1 and CDR2: SEHNR and FQNEAQ (reference sequence). This CDR3 is built from 14 residues. V gave up 5 bases and J gave up 5 bases; unmatched junction bases: 8. In DNA, the CDR3 is TGTGCCAGCAGCGATCCAGGGGGCAAGGACGAGCAGTACTTC. Residues: CASSDPGGKDEQYF. Together with reference TRBV7-9 and TRBJ2-7, the CDR3 gives the full variable domain: DTGVSQNPRHKITKRGQNVTFRCDPISEHNRLYWYRQTLGQGPEFLTYFQNEAQLEKSRLLSDRFSAERPKGSFSTLEIQRTEQGDSAMYLCASSDPGGKDEQYFGPGTRLTVT.

The gene calls are TRBV4-2 and TRBJ2-3; 9 bases align to TRBD2. Germline trimming cut 0 bases from V and 3 bases from J; bases unmatched to any gene: 7. The CDR3 contains 17 residues. Germline CDR1 LGHNA, CDR2 YNFKEQ. The CDR3 DNA reads TGTGCCAGCAGCCAAGATGGGCGGGAGGGCTTGACAGATACGCAGTATTTT. The encoded protein is CASSQDGREGLTDTQYF.

The chain joins TRBV19 to TRBJ1-5; D gene unclear. Trimming removed 1 base at V and 1 base at J, with 5 bases between. This CDR3 region has 14 residues. Germline assignment: CDR1 LNHDA and CDR2 SQIVND (reference sequence). This CDR3 reads CASSIASSNQPQHF. For the CDR3, the DNA is TGTGCCAGTAGTATAGCTTCGAGCAATCAGCCCCAGCATTTT.

The chain has TRBV5-1 and TRBJ1-3; 7 bases agree with TRBD1. In germline, CDR1 is SGHRS, CDR2 YFSETQ. V was pared by 1 base and J by 4 bases, with 11 bases of the junction left unmatched. CDR3 length: 17 amino acids. Here the CDR3 DNA reads TGCGCCAGCAGCTTGTCCGGAGGGGGCGCAAGGGGAAACACCATATATTTT. It codes for CASSLSGGGARGNTIYF.